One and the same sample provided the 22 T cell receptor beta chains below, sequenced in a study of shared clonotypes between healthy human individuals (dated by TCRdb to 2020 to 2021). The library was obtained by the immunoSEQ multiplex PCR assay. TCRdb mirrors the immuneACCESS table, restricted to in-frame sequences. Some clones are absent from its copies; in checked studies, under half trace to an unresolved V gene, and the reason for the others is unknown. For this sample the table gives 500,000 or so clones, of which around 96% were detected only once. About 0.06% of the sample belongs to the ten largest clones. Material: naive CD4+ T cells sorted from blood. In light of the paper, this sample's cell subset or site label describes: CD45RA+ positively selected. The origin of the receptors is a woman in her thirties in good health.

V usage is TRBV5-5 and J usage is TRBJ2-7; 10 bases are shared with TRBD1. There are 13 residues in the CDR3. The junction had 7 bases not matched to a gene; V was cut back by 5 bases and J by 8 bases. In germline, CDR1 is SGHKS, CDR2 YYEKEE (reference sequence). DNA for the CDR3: TGTGCCAGCAGTACCGGACAGGGGGAGAAGCAGTACTTC. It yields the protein CASSTGQGEKQYF. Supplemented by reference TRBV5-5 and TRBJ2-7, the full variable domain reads DAGVTQSPTHLIKTRGQQVTLRCSPISGHKSVSWYQQVLGQGPQFIFQYYEKEERGRGNFPDRFSARQFPNYSSELNVNALLLGDSALYLCASSTGQGEKQYFGPGTRLTVT.

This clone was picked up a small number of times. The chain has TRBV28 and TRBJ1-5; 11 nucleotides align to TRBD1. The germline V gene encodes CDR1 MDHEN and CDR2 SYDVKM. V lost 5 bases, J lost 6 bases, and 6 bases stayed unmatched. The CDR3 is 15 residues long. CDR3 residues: CASSRGGQGGQPQHF. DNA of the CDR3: TGTGCCAGCAGTCGAGGGGGACAGGGGGGTCAGCCCCAGCATTTT.

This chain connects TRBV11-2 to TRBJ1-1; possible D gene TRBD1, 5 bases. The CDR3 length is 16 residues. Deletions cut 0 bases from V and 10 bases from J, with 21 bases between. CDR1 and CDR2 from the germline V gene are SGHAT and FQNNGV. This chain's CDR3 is CASSLDPQGQGDAAFF. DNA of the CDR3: TGTGCCAGCAGCTTAGATCCCCAGGGCCAGGGTGACGCAGCTTTCTTT.

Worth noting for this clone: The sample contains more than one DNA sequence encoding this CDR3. The CDR3 DNA follows: TGCGCCAGCAGCCCGGGACAGGGGGCTTACGAGCAGTACTTC. It codes for CASSPGQGAYEQYF. The V and J genes are TRBV5-1 and TRBJ2-7; 12 nucleotides match TRBD1. The CDR3 consists of 14 residues. The germline V gene has CDR1 SGHRS and CDR2 YFSETQ. V was pared by 4 bases and J by 4 bases, with 3 bases of the junction left unmatched.

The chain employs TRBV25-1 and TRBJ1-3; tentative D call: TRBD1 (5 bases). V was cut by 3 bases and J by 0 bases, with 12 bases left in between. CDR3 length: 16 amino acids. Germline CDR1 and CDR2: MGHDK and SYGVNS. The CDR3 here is CASSDWGGYSGNTIYF. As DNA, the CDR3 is TGTGCCAGCAGTGACTGGGGGGGGTACTCTGGAAACACCATATATTTT.

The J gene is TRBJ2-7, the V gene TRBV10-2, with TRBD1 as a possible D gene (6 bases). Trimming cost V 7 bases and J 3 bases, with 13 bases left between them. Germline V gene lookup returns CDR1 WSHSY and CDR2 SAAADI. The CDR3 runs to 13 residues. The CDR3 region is CASNDRPLYEQYF. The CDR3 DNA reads TGCGCCAGCAACGACAGGCCCCTCTACGAGCAGTACTTC.

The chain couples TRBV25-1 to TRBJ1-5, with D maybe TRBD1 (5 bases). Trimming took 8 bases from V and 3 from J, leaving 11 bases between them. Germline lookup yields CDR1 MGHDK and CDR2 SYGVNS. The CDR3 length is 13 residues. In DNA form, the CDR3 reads TGTGCCAGCCATGACAGAGACAATCAGCCCCAGCATTTT. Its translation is CASHDRDNQPQHF. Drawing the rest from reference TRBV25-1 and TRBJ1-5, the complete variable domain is EADIYQTPRYLVIGTGKKITLECSQTMGHDKMYWYQQDPGMELHLIHYSYGVNSTEKGDLSSESTVSRIRTEHFPLTLESARPSHTSQYLCASHDRDNQPQHFGDGTRLSIL.

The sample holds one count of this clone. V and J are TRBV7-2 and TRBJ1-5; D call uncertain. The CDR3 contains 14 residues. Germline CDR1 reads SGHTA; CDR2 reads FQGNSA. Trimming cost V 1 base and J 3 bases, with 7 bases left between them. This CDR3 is CASSLDGYNQPQHF. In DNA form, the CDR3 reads TGTGCCAGCAGCTTAGATGGGTACAATCAGCCCCAGCATTTT. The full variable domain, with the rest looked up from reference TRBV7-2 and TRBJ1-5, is GAGVSQSPSNKVTEKGKDVELRCDPISGHTALYWYRQSLGQGLEFLIYFQGNSAPDKSGLPSDRFSAERTGGSVSTLTIQRTQQEDSAVYLCASSLDGYNQPQHFGDGTRLSIL.

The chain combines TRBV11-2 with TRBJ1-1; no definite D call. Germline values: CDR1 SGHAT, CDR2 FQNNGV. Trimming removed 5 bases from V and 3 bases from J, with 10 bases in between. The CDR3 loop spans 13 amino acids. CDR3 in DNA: TGTGCCAGCAGCCCTGGAGCCTACACTGAAGCTTTCTTT. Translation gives CASSPGAYTEAFF.

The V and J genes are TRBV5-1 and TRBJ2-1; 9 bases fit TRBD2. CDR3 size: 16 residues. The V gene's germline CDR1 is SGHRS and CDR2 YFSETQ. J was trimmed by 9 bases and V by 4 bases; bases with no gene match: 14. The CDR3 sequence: CASSPNLAGPDIEQFF. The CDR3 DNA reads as TGCGCCAGCAGCCCCAATCTAGCGGGACCCGATATTGAGCAGTTCTTC.

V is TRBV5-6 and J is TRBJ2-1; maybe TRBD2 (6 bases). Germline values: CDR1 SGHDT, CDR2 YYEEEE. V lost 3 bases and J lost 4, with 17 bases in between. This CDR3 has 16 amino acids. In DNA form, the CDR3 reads TGTGCCAGCAGCTCTGGCCGACTAGGATCATACAATGAGCAGTTCTTC. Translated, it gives CASSSGRLGSYNEQFF.

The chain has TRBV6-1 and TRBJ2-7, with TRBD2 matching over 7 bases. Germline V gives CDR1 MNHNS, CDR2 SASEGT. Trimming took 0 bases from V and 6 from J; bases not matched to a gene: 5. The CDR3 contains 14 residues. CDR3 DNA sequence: TGTGCCAGCAGTGAAGCGCGTCTAGCGGCCGAGCAGTACTTC. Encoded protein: CASSEARLAAEQYF.

The CDR3 protein is CASSVHFGQGNEKLFF. The CDR3 bases are TGTGCCAGCAGTGTCCATTTCGGGCAGGGGAATGAAAAACTGTTTTTT. This chain links TRBV6-1 with TRBJ1-4; weak D call: TRBD1 (6 bases). This CDR3 comprises 16 residues. V was cut by 4 bases and J by 5 bases, with 17 bases left in between. CDR1 and CDR2 from the germline V gene are MNHNS and SASEGT.

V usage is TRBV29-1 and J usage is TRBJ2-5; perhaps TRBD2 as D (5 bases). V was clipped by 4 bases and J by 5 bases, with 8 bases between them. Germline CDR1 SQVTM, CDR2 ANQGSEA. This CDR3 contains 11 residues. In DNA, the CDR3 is TGCAGCGTTGCCCCGGGGGAGACCCAGTACTTC. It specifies CSVAPGETQYF.

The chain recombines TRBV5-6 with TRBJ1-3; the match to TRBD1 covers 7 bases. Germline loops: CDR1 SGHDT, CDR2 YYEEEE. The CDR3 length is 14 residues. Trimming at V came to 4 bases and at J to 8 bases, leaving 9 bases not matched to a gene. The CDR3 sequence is CASSADRVVHTIYF. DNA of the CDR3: TGTGCCAGCAGCGCTGACAGGGTAGTACACACCATATATTTT.

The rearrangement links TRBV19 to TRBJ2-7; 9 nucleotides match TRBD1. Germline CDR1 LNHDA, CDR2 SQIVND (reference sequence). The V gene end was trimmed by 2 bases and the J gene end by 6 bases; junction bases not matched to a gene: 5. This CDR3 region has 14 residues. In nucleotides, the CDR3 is TGTGCCAGTAGTATACCGGGACAGGGCACCGAGCAGTACTTC. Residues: CASSIPGQGTEQYF.

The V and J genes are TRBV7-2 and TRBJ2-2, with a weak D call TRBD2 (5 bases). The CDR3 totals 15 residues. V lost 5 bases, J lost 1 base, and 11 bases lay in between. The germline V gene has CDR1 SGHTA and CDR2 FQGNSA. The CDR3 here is CASSRAAGNTGELFF. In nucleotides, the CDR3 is TGTGCCAGCAGCCGAGCGGCGGGGAACACCGGGGAGCTGTTTTTT.

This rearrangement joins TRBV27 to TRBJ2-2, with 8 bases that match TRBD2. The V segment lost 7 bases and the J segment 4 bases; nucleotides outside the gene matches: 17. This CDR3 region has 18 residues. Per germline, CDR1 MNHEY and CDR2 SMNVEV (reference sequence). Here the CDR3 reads CASIRGGSGKRGTGELFF. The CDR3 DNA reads TGTGCCAGCATCCGAGGGGGTAGCGGGAAGAGGGGCACCGGGGAGCTGTTTTTT.

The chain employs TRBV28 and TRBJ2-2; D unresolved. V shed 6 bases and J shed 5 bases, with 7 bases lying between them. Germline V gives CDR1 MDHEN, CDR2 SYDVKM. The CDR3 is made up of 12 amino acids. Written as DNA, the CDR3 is TGTGCCAGCAGGACACTAACCGGGGAGCTGTTTTTT. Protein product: CASRTLTGELFF.

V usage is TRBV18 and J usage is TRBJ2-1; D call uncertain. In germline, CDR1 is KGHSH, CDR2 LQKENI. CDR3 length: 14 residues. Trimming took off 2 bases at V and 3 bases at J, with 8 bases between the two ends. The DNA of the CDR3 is TGTGCCAGCTCACCAGAGACCATCTACAATGAGCAGTTCTTC. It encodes CASSPETIYNEQFF.

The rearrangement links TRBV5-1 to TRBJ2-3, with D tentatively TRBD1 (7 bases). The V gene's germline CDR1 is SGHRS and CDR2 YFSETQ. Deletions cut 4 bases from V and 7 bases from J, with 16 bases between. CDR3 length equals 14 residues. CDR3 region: CASSEDRRANTQYF. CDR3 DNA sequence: TGCGCCAGCAGCGAGGACAGGAGGGCAAATACGCAGTATTTT. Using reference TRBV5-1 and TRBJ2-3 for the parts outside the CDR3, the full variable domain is KAGVTQTPRYLIKTRGQQVTLSCSPISGHRSVSWYQQTPGQGLQFLFEYFSETQRNKGNFPGRFSGRQFSNSRSEMNVSTLELGDSALYLCASSEDRRANTQYFGPGTRLTVL.

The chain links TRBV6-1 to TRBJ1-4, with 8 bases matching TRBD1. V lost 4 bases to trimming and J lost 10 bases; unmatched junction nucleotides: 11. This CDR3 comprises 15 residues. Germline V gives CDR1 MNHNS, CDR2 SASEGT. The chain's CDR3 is CASSALQGGKVKLFF. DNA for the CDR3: TGTGCCAGCAGTGCACTACAGGGGGGGAAGGTAAAACTGTTTTTT.